Each of the 24 T cell receptor beta chains below was sequenced from the same sample in a study of T cells in Graves' hyperthyroidism and ophthalmopathy. TCR beta CDR3 regions were amplified from RNA transcripts. The HTBI primer set drove a first-round RT-PCR of the TCR CDR3. TCRdb reprocessed the multiplex PCR reads with MiXCR, giving one entry per CDR3 protein. The sample has around 110,000 distinct CDR3 sequences; about 15% are singletons. Source material: blood. All receptors come from a woman between 45 and 65 years old with Graves' hyperthyroidism.

This chain uses TRBV11-2 with TRBJ2-1, with TRBD1 matching over 8 bases. The CDR3 extends over 15 amino acids. V shed 5 bases and J 6 bases; nucleotides not matched to a gene: 9. Germline CDR1 and CDR2: SGHAT and FQNNGV. In nucleotides, the CDR3 is TGTGCCAGCAGCACCCCAGGACAGGGTTCCAATGAGCAGTTCTTC. It codes for CASSTPGQGSNEQFF.

This clonotype was detected many times. The J gene is TRBJ2-5, the V gene TRBV4-2; maybe TRBD1 (5 bases). The germline V and J ends were trimmed by 5 bases and 5 bases, with 18 bases remaining between them. The CDR3 is made up of 15 amino acids. Germline CDR1 reads LGHNA; CDR2 reads YNFKEQ. In DNA form, the CDR3 reads TGTGCCAGCAGCGCCTCCGTGACAGTCGGGGAGACCCAGTACTTC. The encoded protein is CASSASVTVGETQYF.

This clonotype was observed at least ten times. This chain joins TRBV29-1 and TRBJ2-1, with 9 bases aligning to TRBD2. CDR3 length: 15 amino acids. Trimming at V came to 7 bases and at J to 10 bases, leaving 17 bases not matched to a gene. Per germline, CDR1 SQVTM and CDR2 ANQGSEA. The CDR3 DNA reads as TGCAGCGCCCAATACGGGACTAGCCAGATCAGGGAGCAGTTCTTC. The encoded protein is CSAQYGTSQIREQFF.

This clonotype was counted many times. This rearrangement joins TRBV20-1 to TRBJ1-2, with no clear D. Trimming took 5 bases from V and 4 from J, leaving 14 bases between them. The CDR3 has 13 residues. Per germline, CDR1 DFQATT and CDR2 SNEGSKA (reference sequence). In nucleotides, the CDR3 is TGCAGTGCTGAAGCCCAGGCAGGCTATGGCTACACCTTC. Translated, it gives CSAEAQAGYGYTF.

The sample holds many counts of this clonotype. The chain combines TRBV20-1 with TRBJ2-7; D might be TRBD2 (6 bases). The V gene lost 4 bases and the J gene lost 2 bases, with 12 bases spanning the gap. The CDR3 covers 13 residues. CDR1 and CDR2 from the germline V gene are DFQATT and SNEGSKA (reference sequence). The CDR3 sequence: CSAIGGVTYEQYV. CDR3 DNA sequence: TGCAGTGCTATCGGCGGGGTCACCTACGAGCAGTACGTC.

Only a few counts were recorded for this clonotype. The chain is built from TRBV5-1 and TRBJ1-2; weak D call: TRBD1 (5 bases). V was shortened by 0 bases and J by 6 bases, with 12 bases between the two germline ends. This CDR3 spans 14 amino acids. Germline lookup yields CDR1 SGHRS and CDR2 YFSETQ. The chain's CDR3 is CASSLAGTEHGYTF. In nucleotides, the CDR3 is TGCGCCAGCAGCTTGGCCGGGACGGAGCATGGCTACACCTTC.

The table lists this clonotype with many counts. This sequence joins TRBV30 and TRBJ2-1; D tentatively fits TRBD1 or TRBD2 (5 bases each). Trimming removed 1 base at V and 7 bases at J, with 14 bases between. The CDR3 is 14 residues long. From germline, CDR1 is GTSNPN and CDR2 SVGIG (reference sequence). This CDR3 is CAWSGGIGGNEQFF. The CDR3 bases are TGTGCCTGGAGTGGGGGGATCGGAGGAAATGAGCAGTTCTTC.

This clonotype was seen repeatedly, ten times or more. The chain joins TRBV5-1 to TRBJ1-4; TRBD1 matches at 10 bases. CDR1 SGHRS and CDR2 YFSETQ come from the germline V gene. V lost 3 bases to trimming and J lost 0 bases; unmatched junction nucleotides: 2. This CDR3 spans 16 amino acids. In DNA form, the CDR3 reads TGCGCCAGCAGCTCCGGACAGGGGGCAACTAATGAAAAACTGTTTTTT. Its translation: CASSSGQGATNEKLFF.

V and J are TRBV5-1 and TRBJ2-2; 10 bases agree with TRBD2. The CDR3 is made up of 16 amino acids. The germline V gene has CDR1 SGHRS and CDR2 YFSETQ. Trimming removed 5 bases from V and 3 bases from J; junction bases left unmatched: 7. CDR3 nucleotide sequence: TGCGCCAGCAGACTTCTAGCGGGAGCGGACACCGGGGAGCTGTTTTTT. It is translated as CASRLLAGADTGELFF.

V and J are TRBV4-1 and TRBJ2-7, with TRBD2 identical over 10 bases. CDR1 and CDR2 from the germline V gene are MGHRA and YSYEKL. CDR3 length equals 16 residues. V dropped 4 bases and J dropped 6; count of bases not matched to a gene: 12. CDR3 amino acids: CASSPQAAGGPSEQYV. CDR3 DNA: TGCGCCAGCAGCCCCCAAGCAGCGGGAGGGCCTAGCGAGCAGTACGTC.

In its sample, this clonotype was seen many times. V usage is TRBV7-8 and J usage is TRBJ2-7, with 8 bases fitting TRBD2. Per germline, CDR1 SGHVS and CDR2 FQNEAQ. Trimming took 4 bases from V and 7 from J; bases not matched to a gene: 9. The CDR3 sequence is 14 residues long. The chain's CDR3 is CASSSPFLAGEQYV. The CDR3 bases are TGTGCCAGCAGCTCCCCGTTCTTAGCGGGAGAGCAGTACGTC.

Ten or more counts support this clonotype. The chain carries TRBV7-9 and TRBJ2-1; 7 bases are a match to TRBD1. Germline V gives CDR1 SEHNR, CDR2 FQNEAQ (reference sequence). The CDR3 extends over 19 amino acids. J gave up 0 bases and V 0 bases, and 11 bases lay outside the gene matches. CDR3 bases: TGTGCCAGCAGCTTAGCGTATCATTCGGGACAGAGCTCCTACAATGAGCAGTTCTTC. Amino acids: CASSLAYHSGQSSYNEQFF.

This clonotype was detected ten times or more. The chain recombines TRBV27 with TRBJ1-1, with D possibly TRBD1 on 5 matching bases. Germline V gene lookup returns CDR1 MNHEY and CDR2 SMNVEV (reference sequence). CDR3 length: 14 amino acids. V shed 4 bases and J shed 3 bases, with 12 bases lying between them. CDR3 protein: CASSSTGGYTEAFF. The DNA for the CDR3 is TGTGCCAGCAGTTCGACCGGGGGATACACTGAAGCTTTCTTT.

This clonotype was found many times. The chain is built from TRBV30 and TRBJ1-2; no reliable D call. The CDR3 is 12 residues long. Germline V gene lookup returns CDR1 GTSNPN and CDR2 SVGIG (reference sequence). V was trimmed by 5 bases and J by 4 bases, leaving 11 bases between them. Here the CDR3 DNA reads TGTGCCTGGTCACGGCTCCGCTATGGCTACACCTTC. It codes for CAWSRLRYGYTF.

Many counts were recorded for this clonotype. The J gene is TRBJ2-3, the V gene TRBV9, with 11 bases identical to TRBD2. Germline assignment: CDR1 SGDLS and CDR2 YYNGEE. V lost 0 bases and J lost 7; bases outside the gene matches: 13. The CDR3 sequence is 18 residues long. The CDR3 reads CASSVATGTSGFPNTQYF. The CDR3 DNA sequence: TGTGCCAGCAGCGTAGCTACGGGGACTAGCGGATTTCCGAATACGCAGTATTTT. Supplemented by reference TRBV9 and TRBJ2-3, the full variable domain reads DSGVTQTPKHLITATGQRVTLRCSPRSGDLSVYWYQQSLDQGLQFLIQYYNGEERAKGNILERFSAQQFPDLHSELNLSSLELGDSALYFCASSVATGTSGFPNTQYFGPGTRLTVL.

This clonotype has ten or more counts. This chain links TRBV28 with TRBJ1-6; a weak D match, TRBD1 (6 bases). V shed 5 bases and J shed 9 bases, with 17 bases lying between them. The CDR3 spans 15 residues. The germline gives CDR1 MDHEN, CDR2 SYDVKM. The CDR3 sequence is CASSPMDRSRSPLHF. The CDR3 nucleotides read TGTGCCAGCAGTCCGATGGACAGAAGCCGTTCACCCCTCCACTTT.

This clonotype was seen many times. The rearrangement links TRBV9 to TRBJ2-1; D might be TRBD2 (5 bases). Looked up from germline, CDR1 is SGDLS and CDR2 is YYNGEE. The CDR3 runs to 16 residues. V shed 0 bases and J shed 0 bases, with 10 bases lying between them. The CDR3 region is CASSVGGGSSYNEQFF. The CDR3 DNA sequence: TGTGCCAGCAGCGTAGGAGGTGGGAGCTCCTACAATGAGCAGTTCTTC.

This clonotype was counted ten times or more. The chain joins TRBV6-2 or TRBV6-3 to TRBJ2-1, with a weak D call TRBD2 (5 bases). There are 18 residues in the CDR3. The germline V gene has CDR1 MNHEY and CDR2 SVGEGT. Between the trimmed V and J ends, which lost 2 bases and 7 bases, there was a span of 24 bases. The CDR3 loop reads CASSYTRGYSTAMNEQFF. The CDR3 DNA is TGTGCCAGCAGTTACACCCGGGGATACAGTACGGCAATGAATGAGCAGTTCTTC.

Ten or more counts support this clonotype. The chain couples TRBV12-3 or TRBV12-4 to TRBJ2-5; D is unresolved. The V gene lost 3 bases and the J gene lost 2 bases, with 10 bases spanning the gap. The CDR3 covers 14 residues. CDR3 sequence (DNA): TGTGCCAGCAGTTTCGGGCAGGCTCAAGAGACCCAGTACTTC. It yields the protein CASSFGQAQETQYF.

Ten or more counts support this clonotype. The chain recombines TRBV5-1 with TRBJ1-5, with a tentative D call TRBD1 (5 bases). Germline V gene data show CDR1 as SGHRS and CDR2 as YFSETQ. V was cut by 0 bases and J by 6 bases, with 10 bases left in between. The CDR3 is 14 amino acids. CDR3 in DNA: TGCGCCAGCAGCTTGGTGGGGGGGGGTCAGCCCCAGCATTTT. This sequence encodes CASSLVGGGQPQHF.

This chain links TRBV20-1 with TRBJ1-6; no clear D gene. Between the trimmed V and J ends, which lost 0 bases and 7 bases, there was a span of 13 bases. Germline V CDR1 and CDR2: DFQATT, SNEGSKA (reference sequence). This CDR3 is 15 amino acids long. CDR3 bases: TGCAGTGCTAGAGATGGACGGCGAGTCAATTCACCCCTCCACTTT. Amino acids: CSARDGRRVNSPLHF.

In this sample, this clonotype turned up many times. The chain couples TRBV27 to TRBJ2-1, with D perhaps TRBD2 (7 bases). Germline-derived CDR1 and CDR2 are MNHEY and SMNVEV (reference sequence). V lost 4 bases, J lost 4 bases, and 11 bases lay in between. The CDR3 covers 14 residues. CDR3 protein: CASSYREGYNEQFF. The CDR3 DNA is TGTGCCAGCAGTTACAGGGAGGGGTACAATGAGCAGTTCTTC.

This clonotype was counted ten times or more. The rearrangement joins TRBV29-1 to TRBJ2-3; either TRBD1 or TRBD2 may fit D (5 bases each). This CDR3 comprises 12 residues. CDR1 and CDR2 from the germline V gene are SQVTM and ANQGSEA. The ends were cut back, 7 bases at V and 8 bases at J, with 16 bases in the middle. This CDR3 is CSGGLTGGTQYF. The CDR3 bases are TGCAGCGGGGGGTTGACCGGTGGTACGCAGTATTTT.

This chain joins TRBV5-1 and TRBJ2-3; D is undetermined. Per germline, CDR1 SGHRS and CDR2 YFSETQ. V was trimmed by 0 bases and J by 6 bases, leaving 11 bases between them. This CDR3 has 14 amino acids. CDR3 in DNA: TGCGCCAGCAGCTTGGCAAGACTCCAGGATACGCAGTATTTT. Amino acids: CASSLARLQDTQYF.